A selection of T cell receptor beta chains follows, all from one sample in a study of cytotoxic CD8 clonotypes in ibrutinib-treated CLL. Sequenced by immunoSEQ multiplex PCR; TCRdb stores in-frame clones only, minus some. The profile shows 20,000 or so clones, less than 80% of them singletons. The source was PBMCs, collected before ibrutinib treatment. The receptors here all came from a human donor with chronic lymphocytic leukemia. The CDR3 runs from the conserved cysteine through the conserved F or W. The order of the fields is clone size, D gene, J gene, V gene, CDR3 protein, CDR3 DNA. The D gene is left open where the match is weak. Size is omitted from some rows. Given values are once, few, many or a class for expanded clones.

size: .; D: TRBD1; J: TRBJ2-1; V: TRBV19; CDR3: CASSIGQGYYNEQFF; DNA: TGTGCCAGTAGTATCGGACAGGGGTATTACAATGAGCAGTTCTTC
size: .; D: TRBD2; J: TRBJ2-1; V: TRBV28; CDR3: CASSLILTSGSNDEQFF; DNA: TGTGCCAGCAGTTTAATTCTGACTAGCGGGAGTAATGATGAGCAGTTCTTC
size: .; D: TRBD2; J: TRBJ2-1; V: TRBV7-9; CDR3: CASSYLSGNSYNEQFF; DNA: TGTGCCAGCAGCTACCTTAGCGGGAACTCCTACAATGAGCAGTTCTTC
size: few; D: .; J: TRBJ1-3; V: TRBV2; CDR3: CASRMGAIGNTIYF; DNA: TGTGCCAGCAGGATGGGGGCCATTGGAAACACCATATATTTT
size: .; D: .; J: TRBJ1-2; V: TRBV30; CDR3: CAWSTANYGYTF; DNA: TGTGCCTGGAGTACAGCTAACTATGGCTACACCTTC
size: .; D: .; J: TRBJ1-5; V: TRBV23-1; CDR3: CASSQSFRDTGWFGNQPQHF; DNA: TGCGCCAGCAGTCAATCCTTCCGGGACACTGGCTGGTTTGGCAATCAGCCCCAGCATTTT
size: .; D: .; J: TRBJ2-1; V: TRBV20-1; CDR3: CSARFVNEQFF; DNA: TGCAGTGCTAGATTCGTCAATGAGCAGTTCTTC
size: .; D: .; J: TRBJ1-5; V: TRBV11-3; CDR3: CASSTTRVVSTQHF; DNA: TGTGCCAGCAGCACGACACGGGTGGTATCGACCCAGCATTTT
size: .; D: TRBD2; J: TRBJ2-7; V: TRBV10-2; CDR3: CASSEYRTGLAESSYEQYF; DNA: TGCGCCAGCAGTGAGTACCGCACCGGACTAGCGGAGAGCTCCTACGAGCAGTACTTC
size: .; D: .; J: TRBJ2-1; V: TRBV19; CDR3: CASSLAQGYEQFF; DNA: TGTGCCAGTAGTCTCGCCCAGGGCTATGAGCAGTTCTTC
size: .; D: .; J: TRBJ2-1; V: TRBV6-5; CDR3: CASSYLTSTKYNEQFF; DNA: TGTGCCAGCAGTTACCTTACTAGTACCAAATACAATGAGCAGTTCTTC
size: once; D: TRBD2; J: TRBJ2-3; V: TRBV7-3; CDR3: CASSSTSGISTDTQYF; DNA: TGTGCCAGCAGCTCGACTAGCGGGATAAGCACAGATACGCAGTATTTT
size: few; D: TRBD2; J: TRBJ2-7; V: TRBV6-5; CDR3: CASSRGAGGPFEQYF; DNA: TGTGCCAGCAGCCGTGGGGCGGGAGGGCCGTTCGAGCAGTACTTC
size: .; D: .; J: TRBJ2-1; V: TRBV5-6; CDR3: CASSDRGDEQFF; DNA: TGTGCCAGCAGCGATAGAGGGGATGAGCAGTTCTTC
size: .; D: .; J: TRBJ2-3; V: TRBV10-3; CDR3: CAISSKGSDTQYF; DNA: TGTGCCATCAGTTCCAAGGGTTCGGATACGCAGTATTTT
size: few; D: TRBD1; J: TRBJ2-2; V: TRBV28; CDR3: CASSFRDDRDSYTGELFF; DNA: TGTGCCAGCAGTTTCCGGGACGACCGGGACAGCTACACCGGGGAGCTGTTTTTT
size: .; D: TRBD1; J: TRBJ1-1; V: TRBV6-1; CDR3: CASSEDRGDTEAFF; DNA: TGTGCCAGCAGTGAAGACAGGGGGGACACTGAAGCTTTCTTT
size: .; D: .; J: TRBJ2-1; V: TRBV14; CDR3: CASSQVSVKSKQFF; DNA: TGTGCCAGCAGCCAGGTTTCGGTGAAGAGTAAGCAGTTCTTC
size: .; D: .; J: TRBJ2-3; V: TRBV4-2; CDR3: CASSQDWISTDTQYF; DNA: TGTGCCAGCAGCCAAGATTGGATTAGCACAGATACGCAGTATTTT
size: .; D: TRBD1; J: TRBJ2-1; V: TRBV5-4; CDR3: CASSPWDRSLNNEQFF; DNA: TGTGCCAGCAGCCCCTGGGACAGATCCCTAAACAATGAGCAGTTCTTC
size: .; D: .; J: TRBJ2-1; V: TRBV6-1; CDR3: CASILTGFPYNEQFF; DNA: TGTGCCAGCATACTAACAGGGTTCCCGTACAATGAGCAGTTCTTC
size: .; D: TRBD1; J: TRBJ2-5; V: TRBV11-2; CDR3: CASSTGTAHGETQYF; DNA: TGTGCCAGCAGCACCGGGACAGCTCATGGGGAGACCCAGTACTTC
size: .; D: .; J: TRBJ1-1; V: TRBV18; CDR3: CASSTAAGTEAFF; DNA: TGTGCCAGCTCAACAGCAGCAGGGACTGAAGCTTTCTTT
size: .; D: TRBD2; J: TRBJ2-7; V: TRBV6-5; CDR3: CASSAATSGSYEQYF; DNA: TGTGCCAGCAGCGCGGCGACTAGCGGGAGCTACGAGCAGTACTTC
size: .; D: TRBD2; J: TRBJ2-1; V: TRBV28; CDR3: CASSSHSGRVNNEQFF; DNA: TGTGCCAGCAGTTCCCATAGCGGGAGAGTCAACAATGAGCAGTTCTTC
size: .; D: TRBD1; J: TRBJ1-5; V: TRBV5-1; CDR3: CASSLGLTGGNQPQHF; DNA: TGCGCCAGCAGCTTGGGCCTGACAGGGGGCAATCAGCCCCAGCATTTT
size: once; D: .; J: TRBJ2-7; V: TRBV7-2; CDR3: CASSLVKQDYEQYF; DNA: TGTGCCAGCAGCTTAGTTAAACAGGACTACGAGCAGTACTTC